Below are 23 T cell receptor beta chains sequenced from a single sample in a study of blood T cell repertoires in COVID-19 (dated by TCRdb to the early 2020s). Library method: the immunoSEQ multiplex PCR assay. The immuneACCESS repertoire file appears here via TCRdb, limited to in-frame rearrangements. These files lack a portion of the clones; in checked studies, under half of the deficit traces to unresolved V genes, and the cause of the others is not known. The sample table contains about 200,000 clones; only one count was recorded for around 84% of them. The ten top clones hold 13% of the sample. The material sequenced was peripheral blood. These receptors were taken from a human donor in a cohort sampled during active COVID-19.

The table lists this clone with a few counts. The chain carries TRBV28 and TRBJ1-2, with D possibly being TRBD1 (6 bases). Trimming pared 7 bases from V and 0 bases from J, leaving 18 bases between. CDR1 and CDR2 (germline): MDHEN, SYDVKM. The CDR3 runs 16 residues. In nucleotides, the CDR3 is TGTGCCAGCAACTCGGGGGGGCGCATAGCTAACTATGGCTACACCTTC. Its translation is CASNSGGRIANYGYTF.

The genes are TRBV6-6 and TRBJ1-4, with 8 bases lining up with TRBD1. The germline V gene has CDR1 MNHNY and CDR2 SVGAGI (reference sequence). The CDR3 loop spans 17 amino acids. The junction had 9 bases not matched to a gene; V was cut back by 5 bases and J by 1 base. CDR3 region: CASSPTQGAKTNEKLFF. For the CDR3, the DNA is TGTGCCAGCAGTCCGACTCAGGGGGCAAAAACTAATGAAAAACTGTTTTTT.

This chain joins TRBV28 and TRBJ1-5; D is unclear. Germline V lookup: CDR1 MDHEN, CDR2 SYDVKM. CDR3 length: 11 residues. V lost 4 bases and J 11 bases, leaving 9 bases between the germline ends. The CDR3, as DNA: TGTGCCAGCAGTTCGGGGTGGGCCCAGCATTTT. It encodes CASSSGWAQHF.

CDR3 in amino acids: CASSLARANTEAFF. CDR3 in DNA: TGTGCCAGCAGCTTAGCCAGGGCCAACACTGAAGCTTTCTTT. The V and J genes are TRBV5-4 and TRBJ1-1, with D perhaps matching TRBD1 (5 bases). There are 14 residues in the CDR3. Germline V gene lookup returns CDR1 SGHNT and CDR2 YYREEE (reference sequence). Deletions cut 2 bases from V and 2 bases from J, with 10 bases between.

The V and J genes are TRBV4-3 and TRBJ2-7; no clear D gene. Per the germline V gene, CDR1 is LGHNA and CDR2 is YSLEER. V was shortened by 3 bases and J by 0 bases, with 12 bases between the two germline ends. The CDR3 contains 15 residues. The CDR3 bases are TGCGCCAGCAGCCAGGGCATTGGCCGCTCCTACGAGCAGTACTTC. Protein sequence: CASSQGIGRSYEQYF.

The V call is TRBV5-6, the J call TRBJ2-2, with 14 bases that match TRBD2. The germline V gene has CDR1 SGHDT and CDR2 YYEEEE. CDR3 size: 17 residues. Trimming at V came to 4 bases and at J to 5 bases, leaving 7 bases not matched to a gene. The CDR3 nucleotides read TGTGCCAGCAGCGCGACTAGCGGGGGGGCCGAGACCGGGGAGCTGTTTTTT. Protein sequence: CASSATSGGAETGELFF.

The gene calls are TRBV28 and TRBJ2-7; 8 bases line up with TRBD1. The trim removed 5 bases at V and 2 bases at J, leaving 11 bases unmatched. The CDR3 extends over 16 amino acids. In germline, CDR1 is MDHEN, CDR2 SYDVKM. The CDR3 loop reads CASSAVGTGFTYEQYF. The CDR3 nucleotides are TGTGCCAGCAGTGCCGTTGGGACAGGCTTCACCTACGAGCAGTACTTC.

This clone occurred once. The rearrangement links TRBV3-1 (or the pseudogene TRBV3-2) to TRBJ1-2, with D uncertain. Germline V gives CDR1 LGHDT, CDR2 YNNKEL (reference sequence). V lost 2 bases, J lost 8 bases, and 15 bases lay in between. CDR3 size: 14 residues. CDR3 DNA: TGTGCCAGCAGCCAAATACTCGGGAGTGGCGGCTACACCTTC. Residues: CASSQILGSGGYTF.

The chain is built from TRBV6-2 or TRBV6-3 and TRBJ2-7; weak D call: TRBD2 (5 bases). The CDR3 is 14 residues long. From germline, CDR1 is MNHEY and CDR2 SVGEGT. Trimming left V 2 bases short and J 6 bases short, with 14 bases between. CDR3 bases: TGTGCCAGCAGTTACGACCCAGGAGGCCTCGAGCAGTACTTC. Protein: CASSYDPGGLEQYF.

This clone was seen a single time. The genes are TRBV28 and TRBJ1-1; TRBD1 might be the D (5 bases). The ends were cut back, 5 bases at V and 4 bases at J, with 14 bases in the middle. Germline V CDR1 and CDR2: MDHEN, SYDVKM. The CDR3 loop spans 14 amino acids. CDR3 protein: CASSPLLGGTEAFF. The CDR3 DNA is TGTGCCAGCAGTCCTCTGCTGGGGGGCACTGAAGCTTTCTTT.

V is TRBV5-1 and J is TRBJ1-2; the D gene is possibly TRBD1 (5 bases). The V end was cut by 0 bases, the J end by 1 base, with 7 bases between. Germline lookup yields CDR1 SGHRS and CDR2 YFSETQ. The CDR3 is 14 residues long. The CDR3 loop is CASSLADSNYGYTF. DNA for the CDR3: TGCGCCAGCAGCTTGGCCGACAGTAACTATGGCTACACCTTC. The variable domain in full, completed from reference TRBV5-1 and TRBJ1-2, reads KAGVTQTPRYLIKTRGQQVTLSCSPISGHRSVSWYQQTPGQGLQFLFEYFSETQRNKGNFPGRFSGRQFSNSRSEMNVSTLELGDSALYLCASSLADSNYGYTFGSGTRLTVV.

CDR3 residues: CASARTGNSPLHF. CDR3 DNA: TGTGCCAGCGCCCGGACAGGGAATTCACCCCTCCACTTT. The rearrangement joins TRBV6-5 to TRBJ1-6, with 8 bases that match TRBD1. The germline V gene has CDR1 MNHEY and CDR2 SVGAGI. The CDR3 is made up of 13 amino acids. After removal of 8 bases from V and 7 bases from J, the junction contained 4 bases not matched to a gene.

Note on this clone: One junction end disagrees with the germline gene, perhaps due to a read error. This CDR3 reads CASREETGAEPQHF. For the CDR3, the DNA is TGTGCCAGCAGGGAAGAGACAGGCGCCGAGCCCCAGCATTTT. This rearrangement joins TRBV6-1 to TRBJ1-5; D is perhaps TRBD1 (6 bases). The CDR3 covers 14 residues. CDR1 is MNHNS, CDR2 SASEGT, per germline.

V usage is TRBV30 and J usage is TRBJ2-3; 7 bases are a match to TRBD1. Germline V gives CDR1 GTSNPN, CDR2 SVGIG (reference sequence). V dropped 4 bases and J dropped 10; count of bases not matched to a gene: 11. This CDR3 comprises 13 residues. CDR3 protein: CAWTGGPTNAQYF. The CDR3 bases are TGTGCCTGGACAGGGGGTCCCACTAATGCGCAGTATTTT.

J is TRBJ1-6 and V is TRBV6-1; 9 bases align to TRBD1. Germline V gene sequence: CDR1 MNHNS, CDR2 SASEGT. Germline trimming cut 4 bases from V and 8 bases from J; bases unmatched to any gene: 9. CDR3 size: 16 residues. The CDR3 here is CASSALSGQGDSPLHF. In DNA, the CDR3 is TGTGCCAGCAGTGCGCTGTCGGGACAGGGAGATTCACCCCTCCACTTT.

The rearrangement joins TRBV28 to TRBJ1-6, with 10 bases fitting TRBD1. V gave up 3 bases and J gave up 8 bases; unmatched junction bases: 10. The germline V gene has CDR1 MDHEN and CDR2 SYDVKM. There are 17 residues in the CDR3. The CDR3 DNA is TGTGCCAGCAGTTTTTCCCAGGGACAGGGGCTAGATTCACCCCTCCACTTT. Its protein product is CASSFSQGQGLDSPLHF.

V is TRBV7-2 and J is TRBJ1-1, with D possibly matching TRBD1 (5 bases). CDR3 length equals 16 residues. Germline CDR1 reads SGHTA; CDR2 reads FQGNSA. The V end was cut by 4 bases, the J end by 4 bases, with 19 bases between. In nucleotides, the CDR3 is TGTGCCAGCAGCTCCCCACCCGGGGCGGGGGGCACTGAAGCTTTCTTT. It codes for CASSSPPGAGGTEAFF. Combining the CDR3 with reference TRBV7-2 and TRBJ1-1 gives the whole variable domain GAGVSQSPSNKVTEKGKDVELRCDPISGHTALYWYRQSLGQGLEFLIYFQGNSAPDKSGLPSDRFSAERTGGSVSTLTIQRTQQEDSAVYLCASSSPPGAGGTEAFFGQGTRLTVV.

The V gene is TRBV28, the J gene TRBJ2-3; D is unclear. CDR1 MDHEN and CDR2 SYDVKM come from the germline V gene. This CDR3 has 16 residues. V was pared by 6 bases and J by 4 bases, with 20 bases between. The CDR3 sequence: CASSPSLAHDADTQYF. The CDR3, as DNA: TGTGCCAGCAGCCCCTCCTTAGCACACGACGCAGATACGCAGTATTTT.

This clone has just a few counts. The J gene is TRBJ1-2, the V gene TRBV7-3, with 12 bases lining up with TRBD1. Germline V gene sequence: CDR1 SGHTA, CDR2 FQGTGA. The CDR3 is made up of 14 amino acids. The trim removed 5 bases at V and 7 bases at J, leaving 5 bases unmatched. For the CDR3, the DNA is TGTGCCAGCAGCACGGGACAGGGGGCGGCTGGCTACACCTTC. Amino acid sequence: CASSTGQGAAGYTF.

In DNA, the CDR3 is TGCGCCAGCAGCTTTTGGTTAGGGACAGGGGAGGGAGAGACCCAGTACTTC. Translation gives CASSFWLGTGEGETQYF. The V gene is TRBV5-1, the J gene TRBJ2-5; 10 nucleotides align to TRBD1. CDR3 length: 17 residues. Germline values: CDR1 SGHRS, CDR2 YFSETQ. V was pared by 2 bases and J by 4 bases, with 11 bases of the junction left unmatched.

The CDR3 DNA is TGTGCCAGCAGCCGGGACAGGGCGAACTACGAGCAGTACTTC. Protein product: CASSRDRANYEQYF. V usage is TRBV6-5 and J usage is TRBJ2-7, with 9 bases that match TRBD1. V shed 6 bases, J shed 3 bases, and the junction held 6 bases outside the gene matches. The CDR3 has 14 residues. Germline V gene sequence: CDR1 MNHEY, CDR2 SVGAGI.

V and J are TRBV27 and TRBJ1-6; 9 bases line up with TRBD1. The V segment lost 4 bases and the J segment 6 bases; nucleotides outside the gene matches: 1. The CDR3 loop spans 14 amino acids. Germline V CDR1 and CDR2: MNHEY, SMNVEV (reference sequence). Here the CDR3 reads CASSWDRANSPLHF. The CDR3 region has the DNA TGTGCCAGCAGTTGGGACAGGGCTAATTCACCCCTCCACTTT.

V and J are TRBV5-8 and TRBJ2-5; 9 positions agree with TRBD2. The CDR3 sequence is 14 residues long. Germline loops: CDR1 SGHTS, CDR2 YDEGEE. With 5 bases clipped from V and 4 bases from J, the junction kept 6 bases outside the gene matches. CDR3 in DNA: TGTGCCAGCAGGGGAGCGGGGGGCCGAGAGACCCAGTACTTC. Translating gives CASRGAGGRETQYF.